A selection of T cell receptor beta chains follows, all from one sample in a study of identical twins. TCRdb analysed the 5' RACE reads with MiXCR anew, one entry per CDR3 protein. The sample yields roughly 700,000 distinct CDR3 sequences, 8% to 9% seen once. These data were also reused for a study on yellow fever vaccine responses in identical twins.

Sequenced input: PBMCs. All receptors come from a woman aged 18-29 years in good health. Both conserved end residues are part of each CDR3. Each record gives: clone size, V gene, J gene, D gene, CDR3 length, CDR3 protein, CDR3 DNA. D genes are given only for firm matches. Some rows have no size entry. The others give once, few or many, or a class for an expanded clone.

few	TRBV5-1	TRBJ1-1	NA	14	CASSFLQRGTEAFF	TGCGCCAGCAGCTTCTTACAGCGGGGTACTGAAGCTTTCTTT
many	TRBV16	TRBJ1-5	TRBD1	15	CASSPTGGGNQPQHF	TGTGCCAGCAGCCCCACAGGGGGGGGCAATCAGCCCCAGCATTTT
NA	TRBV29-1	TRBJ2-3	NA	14	CSVEGVAATDTQYF	TGCAGCGTCGAAGGAGTAGCGGCCACAGATACGCAGTATTTT
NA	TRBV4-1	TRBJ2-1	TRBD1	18	CASSQDPRDRGFYNEQFF	TGCGCCAGCAGCCAGGACCCCCGAGACAGGGGGTTCTACAATGAGCAGTTCTTC
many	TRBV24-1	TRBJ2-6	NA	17	CATSDSLSGVGANVLTF	TGTGCCACCAGTGATTCTTTATCAGGAGTTGGGGCCAACGTCCTGACTTTC
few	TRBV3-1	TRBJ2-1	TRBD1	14	CASTPQGFGNEQFF	TGTGCCAGCACCCCACAGGGGTTTGGCAATGAGCAGTTCTTC
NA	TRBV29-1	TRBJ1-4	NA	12	CSVIVSNEKLFF	TGCAGCGTAATCGTATCTAATGAAAAACTGTTTTTT
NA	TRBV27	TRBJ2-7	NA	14	CASSSRLASYEQYF	TGTGCCAGCAGCTCTCGGCTAGCTTCCTACGAGCAGTACTTC
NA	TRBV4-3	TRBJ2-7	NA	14	CASSQGTLSYEQYF	TGCGCCAGCAGCCAAGGGACCCTCTCCTACGAGCAGTACTTC
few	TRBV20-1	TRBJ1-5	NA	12	CSARDLWGTQHF	TGCAGTGCTAGAGATTTGTGGGGGACCCAGCATTTT
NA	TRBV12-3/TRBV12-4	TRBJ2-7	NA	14	CASSSNSVQREQYF	TGTGCCAGCAGTTCCAATTCTGTACAACGCGAGCAGTACTTC
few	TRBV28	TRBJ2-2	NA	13	CASRGGASGELFF	TGTGCCAGCAGAGGTGGGGCGAGCGGGGAGCTGTTTTTT
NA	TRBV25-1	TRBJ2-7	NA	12	CASSEYRSEQYF	TGTGCCAGCAGTGAATACAGGTCCGAGCAGTACTTC
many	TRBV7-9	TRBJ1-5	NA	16	CASSLAGARGNQPQHF	TGTGCCAGCAGCTTAGCCGGGGCCAGAGGCAATCAGCCCCAGCATTTT
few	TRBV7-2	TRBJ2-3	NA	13	CASSLVPLDTQYF	TGTGCCAGCAGCTTAGTGCCATTAGATACGCAGTATTTT
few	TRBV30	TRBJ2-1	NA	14	CAWIPGSSYNEQFF	TGTGCCTGGATCCCAGGGAGCTCCTACAATGAGCAGTTCTTC
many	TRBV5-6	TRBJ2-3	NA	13	CASSLAETNTQYF	TGTGCCAGCAGCTTGGCAGAAACAAATACGCAGTATTTT
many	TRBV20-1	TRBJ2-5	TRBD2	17	CSARATSGEIMKETQYF	TGCAGTGCTAGAGCGACTAGCGGGGAAATTATGAAAGAGACCCAGTACTTC
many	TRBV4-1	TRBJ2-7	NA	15	CASSQDIGGGYEQYF	TGCGCCAGCAGCCAAGATATTGGAGGGGGATACGAGCAGTACTTC
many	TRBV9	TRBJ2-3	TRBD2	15	CASSPIAGATDTQYF	TGTGCCAGCAGCCCGATAGCGGGGGCCACAGATACGCAGTATTTT
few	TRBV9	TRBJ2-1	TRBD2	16	CASSVGPGTRSNEQFF	TGTGCCAGCAGCGTAGGGCCCGGGACTAGATCCAATGAGCAGTTCTTC
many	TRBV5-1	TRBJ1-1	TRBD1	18	CASSLARQGEGLNTEAFF	TGCGCCAGCAGCTTGGCCCGACAGGGGGAAGGGCTGAACACTGAAGCTTTCTTT
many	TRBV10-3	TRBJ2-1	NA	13	CAISDGVYNEQFF	TGTGCCATCAGTGATGGAGTCTACAATGAGCAGTTCTTC
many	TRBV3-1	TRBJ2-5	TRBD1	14	CASSLTGVKETQYF	TGTGCCAGCAGCCTGACAGGGGTTAAAGAGACCCAGTACTTC
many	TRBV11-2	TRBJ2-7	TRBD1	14	CASSFETGGFEQYF	TGTGCCAGCAGCTTCGAGACAGGGGGCTTCGAGCAGTACTTC
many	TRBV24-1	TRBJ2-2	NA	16	CATSGGPNANTGELFF	TGTGCCACCAGTGGGGGACCCAACGCGAACACCGGGGAGCTGTTTTTT
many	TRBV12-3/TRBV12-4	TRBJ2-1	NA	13	CASTPTLYNEQFF	TGTGCCAGCACCCCGACTCTCTACAATGAGCAGTTCTTC
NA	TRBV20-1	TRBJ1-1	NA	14	CSARDGGMNTEAFF	TGCAGTGCTAGAGATGGGGGTATGAACACTGAAGCTTTCTTT
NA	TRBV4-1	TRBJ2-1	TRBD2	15	CASGYIAGGGNEQFF	TGCGCCAGCGGATACATAGCGGGGGGTGGGAATGAGCAGTTCTTC
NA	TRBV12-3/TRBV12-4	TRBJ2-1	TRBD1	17	CALSLALKGASYNEQFF	TGTGCCCTCAGTTTAGCGCTAAAGGGGGCCTCCTACAATGAGCAGTTCTTC
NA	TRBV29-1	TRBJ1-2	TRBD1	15	CSVSGGTGTNYGYTF	TGCAGCGTTTCGGGAGGGACAGGAACGAACTATGGCTACACCTTC
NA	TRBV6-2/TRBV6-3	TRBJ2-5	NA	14	CASRRTAGQETQYF	TGTGCCAGCAGAAGGACTGCAGGTCAAGAGACCCAGTACTTC
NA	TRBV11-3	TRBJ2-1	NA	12	CASSLRDVEQFF	TGTGCCAGCAGCTTAAGGGACGTTGAGCAGTTCTTC
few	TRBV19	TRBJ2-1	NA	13	CASSSSKYNEQFF	TGTGCCAGTAGTTCGTCGAAGTACAATGAGCAGTTCTTC
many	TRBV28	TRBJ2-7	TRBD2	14	CAGSPGLGLVQQYF	TGTGCCGGCAGCCCGGGACTAGGTCTAGTACAGCAGTACTTC
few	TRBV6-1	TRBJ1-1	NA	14	CASSEAGHPTEAFF	TGTGCCAGCAGTGAAGCTGGCCACCCCACTGAAGCTTTCTTT
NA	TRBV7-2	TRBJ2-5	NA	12	CASTPDRETQYF	TGTGCCAGCACCCCAGACCGAGAGACCCAGTACTTC
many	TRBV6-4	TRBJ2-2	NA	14	CASSEQGGTGELFF	TGTGCCAGCAGTGAACAGGGAGGCACCGGGGAGCTGTTTTTT
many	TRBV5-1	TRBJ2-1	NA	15	CASSSGTPSYNEQFF	TGCGCCAGCAGCTCCGGGACTCCTTCCTACAATGAGCAGTTCTTC
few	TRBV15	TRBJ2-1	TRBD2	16	CATSRDRREGENEQFF	TGTGCCACCAGCAGAGATCGGCGGGAGGGTGAAAATGAGCAGTTCTTC
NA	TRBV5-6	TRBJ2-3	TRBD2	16	CASSLEREIQINTQYF	TGTGCCAGCAGCTTGGAGCGGGAAATCCAAATTAATACGCAGTATTTT
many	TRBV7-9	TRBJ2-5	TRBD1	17	CASSITSGTGGVETQYF	TGTGCCAGCAGCATAACCTCCGGGACAGGGGGCGTCGAGACCCAGTACTTC
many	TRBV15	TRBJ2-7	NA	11	CATSNGYEQYF	TGTGCCACCAGCAATGGTTACGAGCAGTACTTC
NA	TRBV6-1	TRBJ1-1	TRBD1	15	CASSSGTDPDPEAFF	TGTGCCAGCAGCTCAGGGACAGATCCGGACCCTGAAGCTTTCTTT
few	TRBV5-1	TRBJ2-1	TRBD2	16	CASSGTTSGSKNEQFF	TGCGCCAGCAGCGGGACGACTAGCGGGAGTAAGAATGAGCAGTTCTTC
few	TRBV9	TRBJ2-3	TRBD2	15	CASSTLAGTIDTQYF	TGTGCCAGCAGCACCCTAGCGGGAACAATAGATACGCAGTATTTT
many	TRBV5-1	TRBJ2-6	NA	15	CASSLGFSGANVLTF	TGCGCCAGCAGCTTGGGTTTTTCTGGGGCCAACGTCCTGACTTTC
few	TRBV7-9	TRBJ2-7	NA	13	CANSTKGGYEQYF	TGTGCCAACAGCACAAAGGGGGGCTACGAGCAGTACTTC
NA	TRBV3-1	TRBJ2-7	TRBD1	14	CASTGQGGGYEQYF	TGTGCCAGCACCGGACAGGGAGGTGGCTACGAGCAGTACTTC
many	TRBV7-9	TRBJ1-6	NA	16	CASSRPDGGGNSPLHF	TGTGCCAGCAGCCGTCCGGACGGGGGTGGGAATTCACCCCTCCACTTT